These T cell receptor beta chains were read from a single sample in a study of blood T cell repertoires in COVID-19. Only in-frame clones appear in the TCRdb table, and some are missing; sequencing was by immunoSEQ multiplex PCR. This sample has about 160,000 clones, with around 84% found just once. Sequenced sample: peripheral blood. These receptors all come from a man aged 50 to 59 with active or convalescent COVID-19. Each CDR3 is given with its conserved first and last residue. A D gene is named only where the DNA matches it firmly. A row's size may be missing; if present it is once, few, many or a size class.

CASSSGGTNTEAFF | TRBJ1-1 | NA | NA | TRBV11-3
CATSEPGTYEQYF | TRBJ2-7 | NA | NA | TRBV24-1
CSVRRGGGPQETQYF | TRBJ2-5 | TRBD2 | once | TRBV29-1
CASSLASTGGAETQYF | TRBJ2-5 | TRBD1 | NA | TRBV5-1
CASSDSSKGLAGVTGELFF | TRBJ2-2 | TRBD2 | NA | TRBV6-4
CASSSSSYNEQFF | TRBJ2-1 | NA | once | TRBV7-2
CASSLARFGTDFNTYEQYF | TRBJ2-7 | NA | once | TRBV11-2
CASSLGAGGFTDTQYF | TRBJ2-3 | TRBD2 | NA | TRBV5-6
CASSHPSGAGKNIQYF | TRBJ2-4 | TRBD2 | NA | TRBV4-1
CASRGRIKDHEQFF | TRBJ2-1 | NA | NA | TRBV10-1
CASSYFRGDQPQHF | TRBJ1-5 | NA | NA | TRBV6-2/TRBV6-3
CASSRGLAGYYEQYF | TRBJ2-7 | TRBD2 | NA | TRBV7-2
CASSQSFSEKLFF | TRBJ1-4 | NA | NA | TRBV23-1
CASSGTSGGGEQFF | TRBJ2-1 | TRBD2 | NA | TRBV27
CASSDPDFHDYGYTF | TRBJ1-2 | NA | NA | TRBV25-1
CSVGGTGELFF | TRBJ2-2 | NA | NA | TRBV29-1
CASSFQGKTEAFF | TRBJ1-1 | NA | NA | TRBV12-3/TRBV12-4
CASSLGGLSYEQYF | TRBJ2-7 | NA | NA | TRBV5-6
CATSRELDRGHQDTQYF | TRBJ2-3 | TRBD1 | few | TRBV15
CASSASGTGSNTGELFF | TRBJ2-2 | TRBD1 | NA | TRBV25-1
CASSQGQGNEQYF | TRBJ2-7 | TRBD1 | NA | TRBV11-2
CASTRTSGGFSYNEQFF | TRBJ2-1 | TRBD2 | NA | TRBV19
CASSQTATIEAFF | TRBJ1-1 | NA | NA | TRBV19
CASSIGLVTGELFF | TRBJ2-2 | TRBD2 | NA | TRBV5-6
CASSIRLASNQETQYF | TRBJ2-5 | TRBD2 | NA | TRBV11-3
CASSYGAGGEQYF | TRBJ2-7 | TRBD1 | NA | TRBV6-2/TRBV6-3
CASSLTGVSYTEAFF | TRBJ1-1 | NA | NA | TRBV7-3
CASSISPAGGQETQYF | TRBJ2-5 | TRBD2 | NA | TRBV19
CASSLNPRAGVAQYF | TRBJ2-5 | TRBD2 | NA | TRBV28
CASSESQEWAFF | TRBJ1-1 | NA | NA | TRBV2
CASSLRTSGGSFEQYF | TRBJ2-7 | TRBD2 | NA | TRBV13
CASSPLGSDGYTF | TRBJ1-2 | NA | once | TRBV6-5
CASSLPGLAGGAYNEQFF | TRBJ2-1 | TRBD2 | NA | TRBV5-1
CASSIQGADTQYF | TRBJ2-3 | NA | NA | TRBV19
CASSRRTSGNNEQFF | TRBJ2-1 | TRBD2 | few | TRBV6-5
CATRGQGNTEAFF | TRBJ1-1 | TRBD1 | NA | TRBV24-1
CATNRGGNQPQHF | TRBJ1-5 | NA | NA | TRBV19
CASSARPGNQETQYF | TRBJ2-5 | NA | NA | TRBV7-7
CASSPGHTEDETQYF | TRBJ2-5 | NA | NA | TRBV6-2/TRBV6-3
CASRSSSETQYF | TRBJ2-5 | NA | NA | TRBV6-5
CASSEVGQGRSPLHF | TRBJ1-6 | TRBD1 | NA | TRBV6-1
CASSLVQGTQYF | TRBJ2-5 | NA | NA | TRBV7-6
CSVDGTGYGYTF | TRBJ1-2 | TRBD1 | NA | TRBV29-1
CASSLGSGGRQETQYF | TRBJ2-5 | TRBD2 | NA | TRBV5-1
CAWSLSFYGYTF | TRBJ1-2 | NA | NA | TRBV30
CASSPGGGIGPDTQYF | TRBJ2-3 | TRBD2 | NA | TRBV4-1
CASSRQGTGNSPLHF | TRBJ1-6 | NA | once | TRBV7-6
CASSQTGDDNTEAFF | TRBJ1-1 | TRBD1 | NA | TRBV14
CASSFAPGQTNTEAFF | TRBJ1-1 | TRBD1 | NA | TRBV6-2/TRBV6-3
CASSQVSRGPLHF | TRBJ1-6 | NA | NA | TRBV4-3
CASSQDRQGEGIQYF | TRBJ2-4 | TRBD1 | NA | TRBV4-2
CASSLTSGDWPSTDTQYF | TRBJ2-3 | TRBD2 | NA | TRBV7-2
CASSVALRGELFF | TRBJ2-2 | NA | NA | TRBV9
CSVEVGQGGETQYF | TRBJ2-5 | TRBD1 | NA | TRBV29-1
CASSPRGGRRNEQYF | TRBJ2-7 | NA | NA | TRBV14
CASSQDRIGTDTQYF | TRBJ2-3 | NA | NA | TRBV2
CSVEKTGPGNTIYF | TRBJ1-3 | NA | NA | TRBV29-1
CASSDHNYNSPLHF | TRBJ1-6 | NA | few | TRBV6-1
CSVAAGDYNEQFF | TRBJ2-1 | TRBD2 | NA | TRBV29-1